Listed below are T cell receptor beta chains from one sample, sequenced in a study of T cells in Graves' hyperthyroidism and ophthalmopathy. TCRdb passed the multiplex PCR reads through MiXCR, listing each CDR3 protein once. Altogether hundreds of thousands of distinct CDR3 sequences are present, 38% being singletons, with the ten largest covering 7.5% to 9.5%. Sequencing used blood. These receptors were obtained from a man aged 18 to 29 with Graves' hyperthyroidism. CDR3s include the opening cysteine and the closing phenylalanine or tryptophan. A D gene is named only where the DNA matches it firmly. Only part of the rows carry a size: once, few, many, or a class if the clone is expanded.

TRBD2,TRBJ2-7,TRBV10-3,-,TGTGCCATCGGGTGGGAGGGCAAGCAGTACTTC,CAIGWEGKQYF
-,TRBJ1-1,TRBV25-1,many,TGTGCCAGCAGTCGGGTCTCGGACAGACTGAACACTGAAGCTTTCTTT,CASSRVSDRLNTEAFF
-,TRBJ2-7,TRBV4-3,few,TGCGCCAGCAGCCAAGATTCATACCGCGAGCAGTACTTC,CASSQDSYREQYF
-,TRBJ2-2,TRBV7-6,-,TGTGCCAGCAGCTTAGACAGCACACCTCCCTACACCGGGGAGCTGTTTTTT,CASSLDSTPPYTGELFF
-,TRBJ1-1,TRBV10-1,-,TGCGCCTCCCCGAGGGACGGAGAGAACACTGAAGCTTTCTTT,CASPRDGENTEAFF
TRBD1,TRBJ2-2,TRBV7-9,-,TGTGCCAGCAGCCCTGAGCTACAGGGGGCTAACACCGGGGAGCTGTTTTTT,CASSPELQGANTGELFF
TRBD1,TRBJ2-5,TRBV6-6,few,TGTGCCAGCAGTTACGGGACAGGGTTGGTGGAGACCCAGTACTTC,CASSYGTGLVETQYF
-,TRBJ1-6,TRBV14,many,TGTGCCAGCAGCCACAGGGGCGGCATGATAAATTCACCCCTCCACTTT,CASSHRGGMINSPLHF
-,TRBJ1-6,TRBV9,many,TGTGCCAGCAGCGCCTTACATTCACCCCTCCACTTT,CASSALHSPLHF
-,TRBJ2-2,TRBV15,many,TGTGCCACCAGCAGGGTCGGGGAGCTGTTTTTT,CATSRVGELFF
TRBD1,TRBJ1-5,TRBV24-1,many,TGTGCCACCAGTGACCGGGACAGGGGATCCATACGGCCCCAGCATTTT,CATSDRDRGSIRPQHF
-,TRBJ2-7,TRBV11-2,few,TGTGCCAGCGGGGGGAGGTATCTCGGCGAGCAGTACTTC,CASGGRYLGEQYF
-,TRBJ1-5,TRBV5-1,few,TGCGCCAGCAGCCCACTCCCGGACAGTCAGGCCGGCAATCAGCCCCAGCATTTT,CASSPLPDSQAGNQPQHF
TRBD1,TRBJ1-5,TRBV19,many,TGTGCCAGTGGACAGGGGGGTTATAGCAATCAGCCCCAGCATTTT,CASGQGGYSNQPQHF
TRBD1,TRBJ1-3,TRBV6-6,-,TGTGCCAGCAGCCGGGGACAGGGGGGTTATGGAAACACCATATATTTT,CASSRGQGGYGNTIYF
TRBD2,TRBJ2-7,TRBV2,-,TGTGCCAACATAGCGGGAGGGTACGAGCAGTACTTC,CANIAGGYEQYF
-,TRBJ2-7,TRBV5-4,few,TGTGCCAGCACCCCCCGGGGGCTCACGCGGGAAGAGCAGTACTTC,CASTPRGLTREEQYF
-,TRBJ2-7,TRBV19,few,TGTGCCAGTAAACCCCGGGGGTCATCGGCGCACGAGCAGTACTTC,CASKPRGSSAHEQYF
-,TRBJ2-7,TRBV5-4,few,TGTGCCAGCAGCTTGGATGGCGGGGACCGTACCTACGAGCAGTACTTC,CASSLDGGDRTYEQYF
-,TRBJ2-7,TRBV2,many,TGTGCCAGCAGTGACAGGGGAGCCCCCCGGGAGCAGTACTTC,CASSDRGAPREQYF
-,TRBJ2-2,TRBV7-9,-,TGTGCCAGCAGCCCTCTCTGGGGGGTCACCGGGGAGCTGTTTTTT,CASSPLWGVTGELFF
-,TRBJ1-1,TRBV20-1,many,TGCAGTGCTAGGACAGGGAACACTGAAGCTTTCTTT,CSARTGNTEAFF
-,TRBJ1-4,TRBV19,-,TGTGCCAGTAGTACCCTCGACAGGCTAAATGAAAAACTGTTTTTT,CASSTLDRLNEKLFF
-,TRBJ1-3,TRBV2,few,TGTGCCAGCAGTGGGCCTCTGGACTGGGACGGAAACACCATATATTTT,CASSGPLDWDGNTIYF
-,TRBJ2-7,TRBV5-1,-,TGCGCCAGCAGCTACCGTGCCTCCGGGCAGACCTACGAGCAGTACTTC,CASSYRASGQTYEQYF
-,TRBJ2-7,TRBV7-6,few,TGTGCCAGCAGCCCAAAACTAGGATCCGAGCAGTACTTC,CASSPKLGSEQYF
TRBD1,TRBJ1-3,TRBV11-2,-,TGTGCCAGCAGCTCCCGGACAGGGGTGGAAAACACCATATATTTT,CASSSRTGVENTIYF
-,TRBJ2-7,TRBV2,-,TGTGCCGGCAGCCAAGATTCGACCTACGAGCAGTACTTC,CAGSQDSTYEQYF
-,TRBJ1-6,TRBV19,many,TGTGCCAGTAGCCTTAACCTTCGGGGGTCATCGGGGCATTCACCCCTCCACTTT,CASSLNLRGSSGHSPLHF
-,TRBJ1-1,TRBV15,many,TGTGCCACCACGAAGAGGGAAATGAACACTGAAGCTTTCTTT,CATTKREMNTEAFF
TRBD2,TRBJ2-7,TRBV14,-,TGTGCCAGCAGCCACGGGGCGGGAGGTTTCGAGCAGTACTTC,CASSHGAGGFEQYF
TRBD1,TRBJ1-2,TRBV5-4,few,TGTGCCAGCAGCTTCAGGGGGTCTAACTATGGCTACACCTTC,CASSFRGSNYGYTF
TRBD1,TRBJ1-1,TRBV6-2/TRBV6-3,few,TGTGCCAGCAGTCGAAGGACAGGCGATAACACTGAAGCTTTCTTT,CASSRRTGDNTEAFF
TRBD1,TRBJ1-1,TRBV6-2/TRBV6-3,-,TGTGCCAGCAGTTACGGGTACGGGACAGACACTGAAGCTTTCTTT,CASSYGYGTDTEAFF
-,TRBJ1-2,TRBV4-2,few,TGTGCCAGCAGCCAAGATACGGAGGGAGGCTACACCTTC,CASSQDTEGGYTF
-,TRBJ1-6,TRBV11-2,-,TGTGCCAGCAGCTCCGGCGGATTGGGGTATTCACCCCTCCACTTT,CASSSGGLGYSPLHF
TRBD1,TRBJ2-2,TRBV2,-,TGTGCCAGCAGTCCTACGTGGCAGACAGGGTCTGACGGGGAGCTGTTTTTT,CASSPTWQTGSDGELFF
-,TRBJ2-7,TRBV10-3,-,TGTGCCAGCAGTTATAAAGGGGACGAGCAGTACTTC,CASSYKGDEQYF
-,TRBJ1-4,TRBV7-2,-,TGCGCCAGCAGCCCTCACGCGGGCTCACAACCTGAAAAACTGTTTTTT,CASSPHAGSQPEKLFF
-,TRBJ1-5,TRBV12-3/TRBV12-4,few,TGTGCCAGCAGTTCTAGGACATATAGCAATCAGCCCCAGCATTTT,CASSSRTYSNQPQHF
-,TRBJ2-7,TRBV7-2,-,TGTGCCAGCAGCTTGGACTTGCCCAGCTCCTACGAGCAGTACTTC,CASSLDLPSSYEQYF
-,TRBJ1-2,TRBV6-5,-,TGTGCCAGCAAGACCCCGCGGGAGTATGGCTACACCTTC,CASKTPREYGYTF
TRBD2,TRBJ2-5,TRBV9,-,TGTGCCAGCAGCGCGGGACTAGCGGGAGGAAGAGAGACCCAGTACTTC,CASSAGLAGGRETQYF
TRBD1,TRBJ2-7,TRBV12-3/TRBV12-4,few,TGTGCCAGCAGTTTAGTTAGGGCACAGGGGGAGCAGTACTTC,CASSLVRAQGEQYF
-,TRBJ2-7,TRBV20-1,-,TGCAGTGCTAAGAGACGAGGGGGTGCCTACGAGCAGTACTTC,CSAKRRGGAYEQYF
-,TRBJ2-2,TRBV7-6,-,TGCGCCAGCAGCCAGCCGCTAGCGTCCGGGGAGCTGTTTTTT,CASSQPLASGELFF
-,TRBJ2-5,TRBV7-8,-,TGTGCCAGCAGTACACTTCCCCTCGGGGAAGGAGAGACCCAGTACTTC,CASSTLPLGEGETQYF
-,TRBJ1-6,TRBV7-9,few,TGTGCCAGCAGCCCCCCGGGCAGGCCCCAATCACCCCTCCACTTT,CASSPPGRPQSPLHF
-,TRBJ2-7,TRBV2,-,TGTGCCAGCAGTGAGCCCAACGAGCAGTACTTC,CASSEPNEQYF
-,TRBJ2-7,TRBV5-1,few,TGTGCCAGCGGCAGCCTAAGCTCCTACGAGCAGTACTTC,CASGSLSSYEQYF
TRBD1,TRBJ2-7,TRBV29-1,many,TGCAGCATCCGGGACAGTGCCGCCTACGAGCAGTACTTC,CSIRDSAAYEQYF
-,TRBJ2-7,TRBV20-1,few,TGCAGTGCTAGCGACGCGACCTACGAGCAGTACTTC,CSASDATYEQYF